This TCR beta chain emerged from a study of breast tumors, draining lymph nodes, adjacent tissues. Points from the study as a whole: Tumor TCR diversity was below lymph nodes but above nontumor tissue.

Many counts were recorded for this clonotype. The antigen is undetermined. Germline V gene lookup returns CDR1 SGDLS and CDR2 YYNGEE. V gave up 6 bases and J gave up 6 bases; unmatched junction bases: 6. The CDR3 is made up of 14 amino acids. Breast cancer patients provided tissue from their axillary draining lymph nodes. TCRdb processed the multiplex PCR reads anew with MiXCR; each CDR3 protein has one entry. The profile shows about 200,000 distinct CDR3 sequences, roughly 31% of them singletons. Material for sequencing was axillary lymph node tissue. This TCR was sampled from a female donor with breast cancer. Some clones in this sample may be carry-over from other donors' samples. The rearrangement links TRBV9 to TRBJ2-3, with 11 bases matching TRBD2. CDR3 sequence: CASTRVAGGDTQYF. As DNA, the CDR3 is TGTGCCAGCACCAGGGTAGCGGGAGGGGATACGCAGTATTTT.